A single sample is the source of the 18 T cell receptor beta chains below, sequenced in a study of beta chain features in type 1 diabetes. Expressed TCRB transcripts were sequenced, since all the RNA that had been isolated was reverse transcribed. Clones were read by immunoSEQ multiplex PCR, and TCRdb kept only the in-frame ones, dropping some. The sample lists approximately 250,000 clones, roughly 16% occurring once. Antigens of these TCRs are unknown. General study results and limits: Type 1 diabetes patients had moderately but significantly shorter TCRB CDR3s in all four CD4+ subsets.

Source material: naive CD4+ T cells from blood. These receptors were taken from a man in his thirties or forties with type 1 diabetes.

A few counts support this clone. The CDR3 DNA is TGTGCCAGCAGTTACTCGACGAAACAGCCCCAGCATTTT. Its protein is CASSYSTKQPQHF. The chain employs TRBV6-5 and TRBJ1-5; the D is unclear. CDR3 length: 13 residues. V lost 0 bases to trimming and J lost 7 bases, with 7 bases between them. The germline gives CDR1 MNHEY, CDR2 SVGAGI.

V gene TRBV7-9 combines with J gene TRBJ2-5, with 10 nucleotides matching TRBD2. The CDR3 is made up of 14 amino acids. The V and J ends lost 5 bases and 5 bases, in that order; junction bases with no gene match: 5. Germline V CDR1 and CDR2: SEHNR, FQNEAQ (reference sequence). CDR3 amino acids: CASSHASGSETQYF. The DNA of the CDR3 is TGTGCCAGCAGCCACGCTAGCGGGAGCGAGACCCAGTACTTC.

The V and J genes are TRBV28 and TRBJ2-7; the match to TRBD2 covers 7 bases. The CDR3 length is 14 residues. After removal of 4 bases from V and 2 bases from J, the junction contained 5 bases not matched to a gene. Germline V gives CDR1 MDHEN, CDR2 SYDVKM. CDR3 sequence: CASSSTSVTYEQYF. For the CDR3, the DNA is TGTGCCAGCAGTTCCACTAGCGTTACCTACGAGCAGTACTTC.

This clone occurred a few times. The identical CDR3 is also encoded by other nucleotide sequences in the sample. The chain employs TRBV29-1 and TRBJ1-1; D ambiguous. V was shortened by 2 bases and J by 0 bases, with 7 bases between the two germline ends. CDR3 length: 13 residues. The germline CDR1 and CDR2 sequences are SQVTM and ANQGSEA. CDR3 nucleotides: TGCAGCGTTGAACGGCAGTTGAACACTGAAGCTTTCTTT. It translates to CSVERQLNTEAFF.

This clone showed up just a few times. The rearrangement joins TRBV30 to TRBJ1-5; D gene ambiguous. The CDR3 has 16 residues. The germline CDR1 and CDR2 sequences are GTSNPN and SVGIG (reference sequence). The germline V and J ends were trimmed by 2 bases and 4 bases, with 18 bases remaining between them. The DNA for the CDR3 is TGTGCCTGGAGTTCGCGACTCGGGTCCGTTAATCAGCCCCAGCATTTT. Amino acid sequence: CAWSSRLGSVNQPQHF.

This CDR3 is CASSDDLERYNEQFF. The CDR3 DNA follows: TGTGCCAGCAGTGACGATCTGGAGCGGTACAATGAGCAGTTCTTC. The rearrangement links TRBV25-1 to TRBJ2-1, with a weak D call TRBD2 (5 bases). The CDR3 contains 15 residues. Trimming stripped 3 bases from V and 4 bases from J, with 13 bases between. Germline lookup yields CDR1 MGHDK and CDR2 SYGVNS.

CDR3 coding DNA: TGTGCCAGCAGTGAATTTGGCACAGGGAGCTCCTACGAGCAGTACTTC. This encodes CASSEFGTGSSYEQYF. The chain employs TRBV25-1 and TRBJ2-7; D may be TRBD1 (6 bases). Germline V gene lookup returns CDR1 MGHDK and CDR2 SYGVNS. CDR3 length: 16 amino acids. V was cut by 1 base and J by 0 bases, with 13 bases left in between.

This clone was counted a few times. This sequence joins TRBV4-3 and TRBJ2-5; 12 nucleotides agree with TRBD2. This CDR3 spans 18 amino acids. V lost 0 bases and J lost 4; bases outside the gene matches: 9. Germline V gene sequence: CDR1 LGHNA, CDR2 YSLEER. CDR3 nucleotide sequence: TGCGCCAGCAGCCAAGATCTCAGACTAGCGGGAGAGGGAGAGACCCAGTACTTC. Translating gives CASSQDLRLAGEGETQYF.

The V gene is TRBV7-9, the J gene TRBJ2-5; D is unclear. Trimming stripped 5 bases from V and 3 bases from J, with 4 bases between. The CDR3 is 11 amino acids. CDR1 SEHNR and CDR2 FQNEAQ come from the germline V gene (reference sequence). CDR3 protein: CASSGEETQYF. Written as DNA, the CDR3 is TGTGCCAGCAGCGGCGAAGAGACCCAGTACTTC.

This clone was picked up a small number of times. The chain has TRBV4-1 and TRBJ2-4; 8 positions agree with TRBD1. Per the germline V gene, CDR1 is MGHRA and CDR2 is YSYEKL. The CDR3 spans 14 residues. Trimming removed 0 bases from V and 12 bases from J; junction bases left unmatched: 7. For the CDR3, the DNA is TGCGCCAGCAGCCAAGAAGGAACAGGGGGAAATCAGTACTTC. Its translation is CASSQEGTGGNQYF.

The genes are TRBV7-9 and TRBJ2-1; 9 bases map to TRBD1. Germline trimming cut 5 bases from V and 9 bases from J; bases unmatched to any gene: 11. The CDR3 spans 15 residues. Germline assignment: CDR1 SEHNR and CDR2 FQNEAQ (reference sequence). CDR3 loop: CASSPGTGYPVEQFF. In DNA, the CDR3 is TGTGCCAGCAGCCCCGGGACAGGGTATCCGGTTGAGCAGTTCTTC.

V and J are TRBV20-1 and TRBJ1-2; no clear D gene. Germline V gene sequence: CDR1 DFQATT, CDR2 SNEGSKA (reference sequence). The ends were cut back, 4 bases at V and 6 bases at J, with 9 bases in the middle. The CDR3 is 11 residues long. CDR3 loop: CSAIESHGYTF. Here the CDR3 DNA reads TGCAGTGCTATCGAATCTCATGGCTACACCTTC.

This clone was counted between two and nine times. The chain carries TRBV29-1 and TRBJ1-2; TRBD1 agrees at 7 bases. Trimming took 7 bases from V and 4 from J; bases not matched to a gene: 3. CDR3 length: 11 residues. The germline CDR1 and CDR2 sequences are SQVTM and ANQGSEA. The CDR3 sequence is CSAGQVYGYTF. The CDR3 DNA is TGCAGCGCCGGACAGGTCTATGGCTACACCTTC.

This rearrangement joins TRBV29-1 to TRBJ2-1, with D possibly being TRBD2 (6 bases). Looked up from germline, CDR1 is SQVTM and CDR2 is ANQGSEA. This CDR3 is 14 amino acids long. V gave up 7 bases and J gave up 4 bases, with 17 bases separating them. As DNA, the CDR3 is TGCAGCGCCGCGGGGCGGGCGGCGTACAATGAGCAGTTCTTC. Its protein is CSAAGRAAYNEQFF.

This clone was seen a few times. In the same sample, other DNA sequences code for this CDR3. The chain couples TRBV30 to TRBJ1-3; D gene unclear. Germline CDR1 GTSNPN, CDR2 SVGIG (reference sequence). The CDR3 totals 13 residues. V shed 1 base and J shed 1 base, with 5 bases lying between them. Here the CDR3 reads CAWSGASGNTIYF. The CDR3 DNA sequence: TGTGCCTGGAGTGGGGCTTCTGGAAACACCATATATTTT.

The chain recombines TRBV7-9 with TRBJ2-5; no clear D. Germline CDR1 reads SEHNR; CDR2 reads FQNEAQ (reference sequence). Trimming stripped 6 bases from V and 3 bases from J, with 5 bases between. The CDR3 runs 11 residues. As DNA, the CDR3 is TGTGCCAGCAGAGTGGAAGAGACCCAGTACTTC. Its protein is CASRVEETQYF.

This chain connects TRBV27 to TRBJ1-4; 7 bases map to TRBD1. CDR1 and CDR2 from the germline V gene are MNHEY and SMNVEV (reference sequence). There are 15 residues in the CDR3. V shed 6 bases, J shed 6 bases, and the junction held 10 bases outside the gene matches. The CDR3 coding sequence is TGTGCCAGCAGCTCTCCGGGGACAGTCCATGAAAAACTGTTTTTT. This codes for CASSSPGTVHEKLFF.

This clone was detected a few times. The chain recombines TRBV6-6 with TRBJ1-2; weak D call: TRBD1 (5 bases). This CDR3 is 14 amino acids long. The germline V gene has CDR1 MNHNY and CDR2 SVGAGI (reference sequence). Trimming removed 4 bases from V and 7 bases from J, with 16 bases in between. CDR3 amino acids: CASSSPGRGGGYTF. CDR3 nucleotides: TGTGCCAGCAGTTCACCGGGACGCGGAGGTGGCTACACCTTC.